A single sample gave rise to the 19 T cell receptor beta chains below, sequenced in a study of OX40 agonist ivuxolimab in advanced cancers. The data were produced by immunoSEQ multiplex PCR, yet TCRdb's version contains in-frame clones alone and is incomplete. The repertoire consists of 30,000 to 40,000 clones, with roughly 89% occurring once and the leading ten covering about 8.2%. The sequencing here drew on CD4+ or CD8+ T cells sorted from blood, taken in a trial of the OX40 agonist ivuxolimab. The receptors stem from an adult with an advanced solid tumor such as melanoma, head and neck, liver or kidney cancer.

V is TRBV5-1 and J is TRBJ1-6, with D perhaps matching TRBD1 (6 bases). Trimming removed 5 bases at V and 7 bases at J, with 10 bases between. The CDR3 runs to 13 residues. From germline, CDR1 is SGHRS and CDR2 YFSETQ. As DNA, the CDR3 is TGCGCCAGCAGTGAGGGGGAGAATTCACCCCTCCACTTT. Protein product: CASSEGENSPLHF.

This chain connects TRBV7-9 to TRBJ1-5; 9 bases fit TRBD1. CDR1 SEHNR and CDR2 FQNEAQ come from the germline V gene (reference sequence). The CDR3 loop spans 16 amino acids. V was clipped by 5 bases and J by 4 bases; unmatched bases: 9. The CDR3 coding sequence is TGTGCCAGCAGCGACGGGACAGGGATTAGTAATCAGCCCCAGCATTTT. Residues: CASSDGTGISNQPQHF.

The chain carries TRBV5-1 and TRBJ2-7, with TRBD2 as a possible D gene (6 bases). The CDR3 spans 14 residues. Germline V gene lookup returns CDR1 SGHRS and CDR2 YFSETQ. Trimming cost V 2 bases and J 0 bases, with 9 bases left between them. The CDR3 DNA reads TGCGCCAGCAGCTTAGGCGGGACCTCCTACGAGCAGTACTTC. The encoded protein is CASSLGGTSYEQYF. The variable domain in full, completed from reference TRBV5-1 and TRBJ2-7, reads KAGVTQTPRYLIKTRGQQVTLSCSPISGHRSVSWYQQTPGQGLQFLFEYFSETQRNKGNFPGRFSGRQFSNSRSEMNVSTLELGDSALYLCASSLGGTSYEQYFGPGTRLTVT.

This chain connects TRBV11-2 to TRBJ2-3; a weak D match, TRBD2 (5 bases). The length of the CDR3 is 13 residues. Trimming cost V 5 bases and J 5 bases, with 11 bases left between them. Germline loops: CDR1 SGHAT, CDR2 FQNNGV. The CDR3, as DNA: TGTGCCAGCAGCGCACAACTAGAAGATACGCAGTATTTT. Translated, it gives CASSAQLEDTQYF.

J is TRBJ2-2 and V is TRBV6-6, with 7 bases identical to TRBD2. There are 13 residues in the CDR3. Germline loops: CDR1 MNHNY, CDR2 SVGAGI (reference sequence). The ends lost 5 bases at V and 6 bases at J; junction bases unmatched: 3. CDR3 protein: CASSPAGPGELFF. The DNA for the CDR3 is TGTGCCAGCAGTCCAGCGGGACCCGGGGAGCTGTTTTTT.

The V and J genes are TRBV7-2 and TRBJ2-1; 9 bases align to TRBD2. V dropped 1 base and J dropped 7; count of bases not matched to a gene: 8. Germline CDR1 SGHTA, CDR2 FQGNSA. The CDR3 sequence is 16 residues long. CDR3 region: CASSLGSAGGRNEQFF. In nucleotides, the CDR3 is TGTGCCAGCAGCTTAGGATCTGCGGGAGGGAGAAATGAGCAGTTCTTC.

In DNA, the CDR3 is TGTGCCAGCAGAGAAGACAGGGGGCGCTTCTACGAGCAGTACTTC. It encodes CASREDRGRFYEQYF. The chain has TRBV7-2 and TRBJ2-5, with TRBD1 matching over 10 bases. The last part of the DNA fits TRBJ2-7 better; the J call may be wrong. The V gene's germline CDR1 is SGHTA and CDR2 FQGNSA. CDR3 length: 15 amino acids.

CDR3 coding DNA: TGTGCCAGCACCATCAGGGAAGGGATTTACGAGCAGTACTTC. This gives the protein CASTIREGIYEQYF. The V and J genes are TRBV28 and TRBJ2-7; weak D call: TRBD1 (5 bases). The V and J ends lost 7 bases and 4 bases respectively, with 17 bases between them. This CDR3 region has 14 residues. From germline, CDR1 is MDHEN and CDR2 SYDVKM. Variable domain in full (rest from reference TRBV28 and TRBJ2-7): DVKVTQSSRYLVKRTGEKVFLECVQDMDHENMFWYRQDPGLGLRLIYFSYDVKMKEKGDIPEGYSVSREKKERFSLILESASTNQTSMYLCASTIREGIYEQYFGPGTRLTVT.

This rearrangement joins TRBV6-1 to TRBJ2-7, with 9 positions matching TRBD2. V trimming: 6 bases; J trimming: 3 bases; junction bases outside the gene matches: 3. The CDR3 consists of 13 residues. CDR1 is MNHNS, CDR2 SASEGT, per germline. The CDR3 reads CASSLTSGYEQYF. CDR3 DNA: TGTGCCAGCAGCCTGACTAGCGGCTACGAGCAGTACTTC.

V and J are TRBV25-1 and TRBJ1-2, with D unclear. The V end lost 1 base, the J end lost 7 bases, and 7 bases lay between the germline ends. The germline gives CDR1 MGHDK, CDR2 SYGVNS. This CDR3 region has 12 residues. In nucleotides, the CDR3 is TGTGCCAGCAGTGAATTATCCAGTGGCTACACCTTC. Encoded protein: CASSELSSGYTF.

J is TRBJ1-2 and V is TRBV7-9; 10 nucleotides line up with TRBD1. V trimming: 4 bases; J trimming: 3 bases; junction bases outside the gene matches: 2. The germline V gene has CDR1 SEHNR and CDR2 FQNEAQ (reference sequence). CDR3 size: 14 residues. The CDR3 is CASSYDRGHYGYTF. CDR3 sequence (DNA): TGTGCCAGCAGCTATGACAGGGGGCACTATGGCTACACCTTC.

This rearrangement joins TRBV5-1 to TRBJ2-3, with TRBD2 matching 10 bases. CDR1 and CDR2 from the germline V gene are SGHRS and YFSETQ. J was trimmed by 1 base and V by 3 bases; bases with no gene match: 2. This CDR3 contains 15 residues. CDR3 region: CASSSSGRGTDTQYF. DNA of the CDR3: TGCGCCAGCAGCTCGAGCGGGAGGGGCACAGATACGCAGTATTTT.

The chain is built from TRBV10-3 and TRBJ2-7; 7 bases are a match to TRBD1. The germline gives CDR1 ENHRY, CDR2 SYGVKD. Trimming at V came to 6 bases and at J to 3 bases, leaving 11 bases not matched to a gene. The CDR3 totals 15 residues. Here the CDR3 reads CAISLRDSIYYEQYF. The CDR3 nucleotides read TGTGCCATCAGCCTCCGGGACAGCATATACTACGAGCAGTACTTC.

The V and J genes are TRBV5-8 and TRBJ2-3, with 7 bases fitting TRBD2. The V gene's germline CDR1 is SGHTS and CDR2 YDEGEE. The J segment lost 0 bases and the V segment lost 1 base, leaving 5 bases of the junction unmatched. CDR3 size: 16 residues. CDR3 sequence (DNA): TGTGCCAGCAGCTTGACGCGGGGGATTAGCACAGATACGCAGTATTTT. Residues: CASSLTRGISTDTQYF.

This chain links TRBV2 with TRBJ2-1; D not certain. The CDR3 contains 15 residues. Trimming took 7 bases from V and 6 from J, leaving 19 bases between them. Germline V gene lookup returns CDR1 SNHLY and CDR2 FYNNEI. CDR3 coding DNA: TGTGCCAGCACCCTAGAGCTAATTCCGGGCAATGAGCAGTTCTTC. It encodes CASTLELIPGNEQFF.

J is TRBJ2-7 and V is TRBV19; D is uncertain. Trimming pared 6 bases from V and 1 base from J, leaving 10 bases between. The CDR3 runs to 13 residues. Germline V lookup: CDR1 LNHDA, CDR2 SQIVND (reference sequence). The CDR3 DNA follows: TGTGCCAGTAGCAATTGGGGATCCTACGAGCAGTACTTC. This encodes CASSNWGSYEQYF.

The genes are TRBV4-2 and TRBJ2-1; D possibly matches TRBD1 or TRBD2 (5 bases each). The CDR3 contains 17 residues. Between the trimmed V and J ends, which lost 0 bases and 9 bases, there was a span of 21 bases. Germline V gene data show CDR1 as LGHNA and CDR2 as YNFKEQ. The DNA of the CDR3 is TGTGCCAGCAGCCAAGATGGGGGTACACTAGAATGGGGTGAGCAGTTCTTC. Amino acid sequence: CASSQDGGTLEWGEQFF.

V is TRBV14 and J is TRBJ2-5; D gene uncertain. Per germline, CDR1 SGHDN and CDR2 FVKESK. This CDR3 has 13 residues. Trimming left V 1 base short and J 1 base short, with 4 bases between. CDR3 in amino acids: CASSQVGQETQYF. The DNA for the CDR3 is TGTGCCAGCAGCCAAGTGGGCCAAGAGACCCAGTACTTC.

The chain's CDR3 is CASSQGHGNTEAFF. The CDR3 DNA reads TGTGCCAGCTCCCAAGGACACGGGAACACTGAAGCTTTCTTT. J is TRBJ1-1 and V is TRBV18; D may be TRBD1 (5 bases). There are 14 residues in the CDR3. Germline V gene sequence: CDR1 KGHSH, CDR2 LQKENI. The V gene lost 6 bases and the J gene lost 1 base, with 12 bases spanning the gap.